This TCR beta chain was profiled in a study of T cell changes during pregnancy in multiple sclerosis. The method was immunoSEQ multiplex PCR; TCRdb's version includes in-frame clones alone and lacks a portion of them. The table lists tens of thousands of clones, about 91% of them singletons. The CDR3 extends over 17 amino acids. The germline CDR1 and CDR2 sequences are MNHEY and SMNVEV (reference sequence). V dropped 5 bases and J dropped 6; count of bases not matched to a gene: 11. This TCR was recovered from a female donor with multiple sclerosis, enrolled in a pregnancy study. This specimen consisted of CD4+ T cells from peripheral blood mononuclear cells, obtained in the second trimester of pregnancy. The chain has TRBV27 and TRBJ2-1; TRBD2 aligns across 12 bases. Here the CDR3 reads CASSPLTTSGRVNEQFF. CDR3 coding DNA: TGTGCCAGCAGTCCCCTTACGACTAGCGGGAGAGTCAATGAGCAGTTCTTC.